The 10 T cell receptor beta chains presented below share a single source sample, sequenced in a study of T cell repertoires in aging, cancer and after chemotherapy. A mixed TRB-A/B primer pool amplified rearranged TRB by multiplex touch-down PCR. TCRdb re-derived calls from the multiplex PCR reads in MiXCR, one entry per CDR3 protein. The sample carries under 4,500 distinct CDR3 sequences, about 28% recorded once. Amplification of TCR beta used genomic DNA extracted from peripheral blood. Input material: blood. These receptors all stem from a human donor in good health.

This clonotype came up a few times. The chain couples TRBV6-6 to TRBJ1-3; D call uncertain. CDR3 length equals 13 residues. Germline-derived CDR1 and CDR2 are MNHNY and SVGAGI (reference sequence). The V end lost 2 bases, the J end lost 4 bases, and 6 bases lay between the germline ends. CDR3 DNA sequence: TGTGCCAGCAGTTACGATGGGGGAAACACCATATATTTT. Protein sequence: CASSYDGGNTIYF.

J is TRBJ2-7 and V is TRBV6-5; 10 nucleotides agree with TRBD1. This CDR3 spans 14 amino acids. J lost 5 bases, V lost 8 bases, and 9 bases had no gene match. Per the germline V gene, CDR1 is MNHEY and CDR2 is SVGAGI. CDR3 in amino acids: CASSPGTGANEQYF. CDR3 DNA: TGTGCCAGCTCACCCGGGACAGGGGCCAACGAGCAGTACTTC.

The V gene is TRBV10-3, the J gene TRBJ2-1, with 9 bases fitting TRBD2. Germline V gene sequence: CDR1 ENHRY, CDR2 SYGVKD. This CDR3 region has 17 residues. V shed 0 bases and J 5 bases; nucleotides not matched to a gene: 8. The CDR3 sequence is CAISESRASGDNNEQFF. CDR3 DNA: TGTGCCATCAGTGAGTCGAGGGCTAGCGGGGACAACAATGAGCAGTTCTTC.

A few counts support this clonotype. In DNA form, the CDR3 reads TGTGCCACCAGAAGACAGGGGTCGGCTCAGCCCCAGCATTTT. Encoded protein: CATRRQGSAQPQHF. The chain links TRBV15 to TRBJ1-5; TRBD1 matches at 8 bases. CDR1 is LNHNV, CDR2 YYDKDF, per germline (reference sequence). The CDR3 contains 14 residues. The V and J ends lost 6 bases and 6 bases, in that order; junction bases with no gene match: 7.

The V gene is TRBV12-3 or TRBV12-4, the J gene TRBJ2-5, with 8 bases matching TRBD2. V was clipped by 3 bases and J by 5 bases; unmatched bases: 5. This CDR3 contains 14 residues. The CDR3 is CASSFRGGHETQYF. CDR3 sequence (DNA): TGTGCCAGCAGTTTCCGGGGGGGCCATGAGACCCAGTACTTC.

Only a few counts were recorded for this clonotype. The rearrangement links TRBV6-2 or TRBV6-3 to TRBJ2-7; 9 bases map to TRBD2. CDR1 and CDR2 (germline): MNHEY, SVGEGT. There are 17 residues in the CDR3. V was pared by 2 bases and J by 1 base, with 9 bases of the junction left unmatched. CDR3 in DNA: TGTGCCAGCAGTTACGTGAGACGGCTAGCGGGGTCCTACGAGCAGTACTTC. The encoded protein is CASSYVRRLAGSYEQYF.

This sequence joins TRBV18 and TRBJ2-3; D is undetermined. Trimming took 0 bases from V and 1 from J, leaving 11 bases between them. The germline CDR1 and CDR2 sequences are KGHSH and LQKENI. The CDR3 consists of 16 residues. The chain's CDR3 is CASSPPVREGTDTQYF. CDR3 DNA: TGTGCCAGCTCACCACCAGTCCGAGAGGGCACAGATACGCAGTATTTT.

V and J are TRBV12-3 or TRBV12-4 and TRBJ1-2; no reliable D call. The CDR3 sequence is 12 residues long. V was shortened by 6 bases and J by 7 bases, with 12 bases between the two germline ends. CDR3 bases: TGTGCCAGCAGCCCCCCCGGTGCTGGCTACACCTTC. Its translation is CASSPPGAGYTF.

The chain uses TRBV6-1 and TRBJ2-1; D may be TRBD2 (5 bases). The CDR3 covers 15 residues. Germline V gene sequence: CDR1 MNHNS, CDR2 SASEGT. The V and J ends lost 6 bases and 0 bases respectively, with 12 bases between them. The chain's CDR3 is CASRIQRTSYNEQFF. Here the CDR3 DNA reads TGTGCCAGCAGAATACAGCGGACCTCCTACAATGAGCAGTTCTTC.

This chain joins TRBV6-1 and TRBJ1-4, with D possibly matching TRBD1 (5 bases). Trimming took off 6 bases at V and 8 bases at J, with 19 bases between the two ends. This CDR3 is 15 amino acids long. Germline CDR1 is MNHNS and CDR2 is SASEGT. The CDR3 DNA follows: TGTGCCAGCAGGGCTGGCGGGGCGGCGAGAGAAAAACTGTTTTTT. Residues: CASRAGGAAREKLFF.